This is a list of T cell receptor beta chains from one sample in a study of blood T cell repertoires in COVID-19. This table comes from immunoSEQ multiplex PCR, and its TCRdb copy is limited to in-frame clones, with some not included. The sample lists about 55,000 clones, roughly 87% occurring once. Sequences were obtained from peripheral blood. These receptors were obtained from a man aged 40-49 years with COVID-19, enrolled during active disease. Each CDR3 is given with its conserved first and last residue. A D gene is named only where the DNA matches it firmly. The listing skips clone size in some rows; elsewhere it reads once, few, many or a size class.

j_call v_call d_call clone_size cdr3_aa cdr3_nt
TRBJ2-7 TRBV7-2 - - CASSSRARENEQYF TGTGCCAGCAGCTCCCGGGCCCGGGAGAACGAGCAGTACTTC
TRBJ1-1 TRBV11-2 - few CASSPGGTEAFF TGTGCCAGCAGCCCCGGGGGGACTGAAGCTTTCTTT
TRBJ2-7 TRBV28 TRBD2 once CASSVSGRSSYEQYF TGTGCCAGCAGTGTAAGCGGGAGGAGCTCCTACGAGCAGTACTTC
TRBJ2-1 TRBV7-9 - once CASSRSNEQFF TGTGCCAGCAGCCGTTCTAATGAGCAGTTCTTC
TRBJ1-4 TRBV3-1/TRBV3-2 TRBD1 - CASSTGLDRGGEKLFF TGTGCCAGCAGCACTGGGTTGGACAGGGGAGGCGAAAAACTGTTTTTT
TRBJ1-2 TRBV7-8 - few CASSSLLEGGYTF TGTGCCAGCAGCTCCCTCCTTGAGGGAGGCTACACCTTC
TRBJ2-3 TRBV5-1 TRBD2 - CASSAAPSSGGTQYF TGCGCCAGCAGCGCGGCCCCGTCTAGCGGGGGTACGCAGTATTTT
TRBJ1-1 TRBV5-1 TRBD1 - CASSEGTVNTEAFF TGCGCCAGCAGCGAAGGGACAGTTAACACTGAAGCTTTCTTT
TRBJ2-7 TRBV4-1 TRBD1 - CASSLRGQGGYEQYF TGCGCCAGCAGCCTCAGGGGGCAGGGAGGTTACGAGCAGTACTTC
TRBJ1-5 TRBV10-3 - - CAISAAGFNQPQHF TGTGCCATCAGTGCGGCGGGTTTCAATCAGCCCCAGCATTTT
TRBJ1-2 TRBV24-1 - - CATDLDRPTNYGYTF TGTGCCACAGACCTCGACAGACCGACTAACTATGGCTACACCTTC
TRBJ2-7 TRBV6-5 - - CASSLAFEQYF TGTGCCAGCAGCTTAGCGTTCGAGCAGTACTTC
TRBJ1-4 TRBV18 - - CASSLGTTTNEKLFF TGTGCCAGCTCTCTCGGGACTACAACTAATGAAAAACTGTTTTTT
TRBJ1-3 TRBV4-1 - - CASSPSGGTERSGNTIYF TGCGCCAGCAGCCCCTCGGGAGGGACGGAACGCTCTGGAAACACCATATATTTT
TRBJ2-7 TRBV6-5 TRBD1 - CASRNRDRDGEQYF TGTGCCAGCAGAAACCGGGACAGGGATGGCGAGCAGTACTTC
TRBJ1-2 TRBV5-6 TRBD1 - CASSFDRGGYTF TGTGCCAGCAGCTTCGACAGGGGTGGCTACACCTTC
TRBJ1-1 TRBV4-1 - - CASSQIESVNTEAFF TGCGCCAGCAGCCAAATTGAATCAGTGAACACTGAAGCTTTCTTT
TRBJ1-5 TRBV15 TRBD1 - CATSSADRVGNQPQHF TGTGCCACCAGCAGCGCCGACAGGGTTGGCAATCAGCCCCAGCATTTT